One and the same sample provided the 22 T cell receptor beta chains below, sequenced in a study of identical twins. TCRdb reanalysed the 5' RACE reads using MiXCR and keeps one entry per CDR3 protein. The sample records approximately 470,000 distinct CDR3 sequences, 11% to 15% being singletons. This same sample was also part of a study on yellow fever vaccine responses in identical twins.

Input material: CD4+ T cells sorted from blood. The receptors stem from a woman aged 18-29 years in good health.

This clonotype was recorded at least ten times. The chain recombines TRBV5-6 with TRBJ2-5, with a weak D call TRBD1 (6 bases). This CDR3 comprises 13 residues. Germline CDR1 SGHDT, CDR2 YYEEEE. V shed 5 bases and J shed 5 bases, with 13 bases lying between them. CDR3 coding DNA: TGTGCCAGCAGTCGTACAGGGTTGGAGACCCAGTACTTC. Translated, it gives CASSRTGLETQYF.

This chain joins TRBV6-5 and TRBJ1-1, with D possibly matching TRBD1 (5 bases). The V and J ends lost 0 bases and 1 base respectively, with 12 bases between them. Looked up from germline, CDR1 is MNHEY and CDR2 is SVGAGI. The CDR3 has 16 amino acids. The CDR3 sequence: CASSYSQGVGNTEAFF. CDR3 nucleotide sequence: TGTGCCAGCAGTTACTCTCAGGGTGTCGGGAACACTGAAGCTTTCTTT.

This clonotype has at least ten counts. The chain uses TRBV10-3 and TRBJ1-5; no clear D. CDR1 and CDR2 from the germline V gene are ENHRY and SYGVKD. The CDR3 covers 16 residues. The V gene lost 0 bases and the J gene lost 3 bases, with 12 bases spanning the gap. CDR3 residues: CAISESSGILNQPQHF. The CDR3 nucleotides read TGTGCCATCAGTGAGTCATCGGGAATCCTCAATCAGCCCCAGCATTTT.

This chain connects TRBV24-1 to TRBJ2-1; weak D call: TRBD2 (6 bases). V was cut by 5 bases and J by 0 bases, with 10 bases left in between. This CDR3 is 15 amino acids long. Germline CDR1 and CDR2: KGHDR and SFDVKD. The CDR3 region has the DNA TGTGCCACCAGTGCGGGGGACGGCTCCTACAATGAGCAGTTCTTC. It encodes CATSAGDGSYNEQFF.

The chain joins TRBV25-1 to TRBJ2-1, with D possibly TRBD2 on 6 matching bases. The CDR3 contains 14 residues. Germline lookup yields CDR1 MGHDK and CDR2 SYGVNS. The V end was cut by 3 bases, the J end by 7 bases, with 13 bases between. CDR3 in DNA: TGTGCCAGCAGTGAGCAAGCGCGGGGAAATGAGCAGTTCTTC. Encoded protein: CASSEQARGNEQFF.

This chain connects TRBV24-1 to TRBJ1-5; no reliable D call. CDR3 length equals 13 residues. Germline V lookup: CDR1 KGHDR, CDR2 SFDVKD. The ends were cut back, 9 bases at V and 3 bases at J, with 11 bases in the middle. The chain's CDR3 is CATRAGNNQPQHF. CDR3 DNA: TGTGCCACCCGAGCGGGTAACAATCAGCCCCAGCATTTT.

The chain recombines TRBV7-6 with TRBJ2-1, with TRBD2 identical over 7 bases. Germline-derived CDR1 and CDR2 are SGHVS and FNYEAQ. There are 12 residues in the CDR3. The junction had 4 bases not matched to a gene; V was cut back by 5 bases and J by 9 bases. DNA of the CDR3: TGTGCCAGCAGCGGACTAGTGTTTGAGCAGTTCTTC. This codes for CASSGLVFEQFF. Filled out from reference TRBV7-6 and TRBJ2-1, the complete variable domain reads GAGVSQSPRYKVTKRGQDVALRCDPISGHVSLYWYRQALGQGPEFLTYFNYEAQQDKSGLPNDRFSAERPEGSISTLTIQRTEQRDSAMYRCASSGLVFEQFFGPGTRLTVL.

The chain has TRBV9 and TRBJ2-1; D gene uncertain. Germline V gene data show CDR1 as SGDLS and CDR2 as YYNGEE. The CDR3 runs 15 residues. Between the trimmed V and J ends, which lost 0 bases and 0 bases, there was a span of 7 bases. As DNA, the CDR3 is TGTGCCAGCAGCGTAGTATCGAGCTCCTACAATGAGCAGTTCTTC. As protein: CASSVVSSSYNEQFF.

The chain carries TRBV12-3 or TRBV12-4 and TRBJ2-7; TRBD2 aligns across 7 bases. The CDR3 runs to 13 residues. Losses at the gene ends were 5 bases for V and 4 bases for J; bases not matched to a gene: 5. The CDR3 DNA reads as TGTGCCAGCAGTCTTGGGGGGGAGTACGAGCAGTACTTC. Encoded protein: CASSLGGEYEQYF.

This clonotype occurred many times. This chain joins TRBV29-1 and TRBJ1-6; D remains unclear. Germline V CDR1 and CDR2: SQVTM, ANQGSEA. The ends were cut back, 3 bases at V and 7 bases at J, with 10 bases in the middle. The CDR3 is 13 amino acids. CDR3 coding DNA: TGCAGCGTTGAGGAGGTACCGAATTCACCCCTCCACTTT. Protein: CSVEEVPNSPLHF.

The chain recombines TRBV29-1 with TRBJ2-1; possibly TRBD1 for D (6 bases). Germline V lookup: CDR1 SQVTM, CDR2 ANQGSEA. The CDR3 contains 12 residues. Trimming shortened V by 4 bases and J by 6 bases, and 10 bases separated the two germline ends. CDR3 sequence: CSVGAGANEQFF. CDR3 in DNA: TGCAGCGTTGGTGCAGGGGCCAATGAGCAGTTCTTC.

The gene calls are TRBV11-2 and TRBJ2-2, with TRBD2 matching 8 bases. J gave up 6 bases and V 1 base, and 7 bases lay outside the gene matches. CDR1 is SGHAT and CDR2 is FQNNGV in the germline V gene. This CDR3 comprises 16 residues. CDR3 amino acids: CASSLVAGRDAGELFF. The CDR3 bases are TGTGCCAGCAGCTTAGTAGCGGGGAGGGACGCCGGGGAGCTGTTTTTT.

This chain uses TRBV5-1 with TRBJ2-3; D might be TRBD2 (6 bases). Trimming cost V 2 bases and J 6 bases, with 19 bases left between them. The germline gives CDR1 SGHRS, CDR2 YFSETQ. The CDR3 has 16 amino acids. The CDR3 DNA is TGCGCCAGCAGCTTCGGGAGCAGTATACCGGTGGATACGCAGTATTTT. Translation gives CASSFGSSIPVDTQYF.

This rearrangement joins TRBV29-1 to TRBJ2-7, with 8 nucleotides matching TRBD1. V shed 6 bases and J 12 bases; nucleotides not matched to a gene: 13. The germline V gene has CDR1 SQVTM and CDR2 ANQGSEA. The CDR3 contains 12 residues. The CDR3 region has the DNA TGCAGCGTCGCAAACCCGAGTGGGACAGGGTACTTC. It is translated as CSVANPSGTGYF.

This clonotype was observed a few times. The rearrangement links TRBV7-9 to TRBJ2-1; D unclear. V lost 11 bases and J lost 5, with 16 bases in between. The CDR3 totals 13 residues. From germline, CDR1 is SEHNR and CDR2 FQNEAQ (reference sequence). CDR3 loop: CASSVIPHNEQFF. CDR3 in DNA: TGTGCCTCTTCCGTTATACCTCACAATGAGCAGTTCTTC. The full variable domain, with the rest looked up from reference TRBV7-9 and TRBJ2-1, is DTGVSQNPRHKITKRGQNVTFRCDPISEHNRLYWYRQTLGQGPEFLTYFQNEAQLEKSRLLSDRFSAERPKGSFSTLEIQRTEQGDSAMYLCASSVIPHNEQFFGPGTRLTVL.

This clonotype has a handful of counts. V usage is TRBV5-1 and J usage is TRBJ2-3; 12 bases are a match to TRBD1. Germline V gene data show CDR1 as SGHRS and CDR2 as YFSETQ. This CDR3 region has 15 residues. J lost 4 bases, V lost 7 bases, and 7 bases had no gene match. CDR3 amino acids: CASVPGQGAADTQYF. CDR3 DNA: TGCGCCAGCGTTCCGGGACAGGGGGCGGCAGATACGCAGTATTTT.

The chain couples TRBV25-1 to TRBJ1-6, with TRBD1 identical over 11 bases. The germline CDR1 and CDR2 sequences are MGHDK and SYGVNS. The CDR3 sequence is 14 residues long. Trimming at V came to 8 bases and at J to 9 bases, leaving 6 bases not matched to a gene. The CDR3: CASADRGLVSPLHF. The DNA of the CDR3 is TGTGCCAGCGCGGACAGGGGGCTTGTTTCACCCCTCCACTTT. The full variable domain, with the rest looked up from reference TRBV25-1 and TRBJ1-6, is EADIYQTPRYLVIGTGKKITLECSQTMGHDKMYWYQQDPGMELHLIHYSYGVNSTEKGDLSSESTVSRIRTEHFPLTLESARPSHTSQYLCASADRGLVSPLHFGNGTRLTVT.

This clonotype was seen a handful of times. This rearrangement joins TRBV28 to TRBJ2-6, with TRBD1 matching over 8 bases. The CDR3 consists of 17 residues. Losses at the gene ends were 6 bases for V and 2 bases for J; bases not matched to a gene: 9. Germline V lookup: CDR1 MDHEN, CDR2 SYDVKM. CDR3 in DNA: TGTGCCAGCAGCCATCGACAGGGGATAACTGGGGCCAACGTCCTGACTTTC. Encoded protein: CASSHRQGITGANVLTF.

The chain is built from TRBV3-1 and TRBJ2-5, with D possibly matching TRBD1 (5 bases). The germline CDR1 and CDR2 sequences are LGHDT and YNNKEL (reference sequence). Trimming took off 2 bases at V and 5 bases at J, with 9 bases between the two ends. The CDR3 is made up of 13 amino acids. Written as DNA, the CDR3 is TGTGCCAGCAGCCAACAGGGTTTGGAGACCCAGTACTTC. It yields the protein CASSQQGLETQYF.

CDR3 in amino acids: CATSEVNEQFF. DNA for the CDR3: TGTGCCACCAGTGAAGTGAATGAGCAGTTCTTC. The genes are TRBV24-1 and TRBJ2-1; D remains ambiguous. Trimming shortened V by 4 bases and J by 7 bases, and 4 bases separated the two germline ends. The V gene's germline CDR1 is KGHDR and CDR2 SFDVKD. The CDR3 spans 11 residues.

The gene calls are TRBV29-1 and TRBJ2-2; D is ambiguous. V lost 3 bases, J lost 1 base, and 6 bases lay in between. This CDR3 region has 13 residues. From germline, CDR1 is SQVTM and CDR2 ANQGSEA. CDR3 in DNA: TGCAGCGTTGAGGCCCTGAACACCGGGGAGCTGTTTTTT. As protein: CSVEALNTGELFF.

This clonotype was seen a few times. CDR3 nucleotides: TGTGCCAGCAGTTACTCCCGGACAGGGAGAGGCTACACCTTC. Its protein is CASSYSRTGRGYTF. V gene TRBV6-2 or TRBV6-3 combines with J gene TRBJ1-2, with TRBD1 identical over 8 bases. V dropped 0 bases and J dropped 8; count of bases not matched to a gene: 5. Germline V gene data show CDR1 as MNHEY and CDR2 as SVGEGT. There are 14 residues in the CDR3.